Listed here are 23 T cell receptor beta chains from one sample, sequenced in a study of control samples from healthy donors and cancer patients. Assay used: immunoSEQ multiplex PCR; TCRdb lists only in-frame clones, some missing. The profile shows 60,000 to 80,000 clones, approximately 84% of them singletons. Sequencing was done on a sample of blood. These receptors all stem from a woman in her forties or fifties in good health.

The chain joins TRBV29-1 to TRBJ1-1, with 10 positions matching TRBD1. The V gene end was trimmed by 6 bases and the J gene end by 7 bases; junction bases not matched to a gene: 11. Germline values: CDR1 SQVTM, CDR2 ANQGSEA. This CDR3 comprises 14 residues. The CDR3 region is CSVASGTGAYEAFF. Here the CDR3 DNA reads TGCAGCGTCGCCTCCGGGACAGGGGCGTATGAAGCTTTCTTT.

The chain couples TRBV29-1 to TRBJ2-5; D perhaps matches TRBD1 (5 bases). The V end was cut by 6 bases, the J end by 5 bases, with 10 bases between. Germline lookup yields CDR1 SQVTM and CDR2 ANQGSEA. The CDR3 totals 11 residues. The CDR3 spells CSVRVGETQYF. In DNA form, the CDR3 reads TGCAGCGTCAGGGTCGGCGAGACCCAGTACTTC.

The chain has TRBV19 and TRBJ2-1, with D tentatively TRBD2 (5 bases). Deletions cut 5 bases from V and 3 bases from J, with 5 bases between. The CDR3 extends over 12 amino acids. Germline values: CDR1 LNHDA, CDR2 SQIVND (reference sequence). CDR3 residues: CASSRDYNEQFF. The CDR3 DNA reads TGTGCCAGTAGTCGGGACTACAATGAGCAGTTCTTC.

This chain joins TRBV4-2 and TRBJ1-4; 7 bases line up with TRBD1. CDR3 size: 17 residues. Germline V CDR1 and CDR2: LGHNA, YNFKEQ. The junction had 6 bases not matched to a gene; V was cut back by 2 bases and J by 0 bases. CDR3 protein: CASSQPRQGPTNEKLFF. As DNA, the CDR3 is TGTGCCAGCAGCCAACCACGACAGGGCCCAACTAATGAAAAACTGTTTTTT.

This chain joins TRBV4-1 and TRBJ1-5, with TRBD1 as a possible D gene (5 bases). There are 18 residues in the CDR3. V lost 0 bases and J lost 0, with 15 bases in between. Per the germline V gene, CDR1 is MGHRA and CDR2 is YSYEKL. CDR3 in DNA: TGCGCCAGCAGCCAAGATTCCTTAAAGACAGTTAGCAATCAGCCCCAGCATTTT. Its protein product is CASSQDSLKTVSNQPQHF.

The gene calls are TRBV5-1 and TRBJ2-7; tentatively, D is TRBD1 (5 bases). Per germline, CDR1 SGHRS and CDR2 YFSETQ. V lost 2 bases and J lost 6, with 6 bases in between. The CDR3 has 11 residues. For the CDR3, the DNA is TGCGCCAGCAGCTTAGACAGCGAGCAGTACTTC. This gives the protein CASSLDSEQYF.

The CDR3 nucleotides are TGTGCCAGCAGCCTGGACAGGGGGCATTCTACGATCAATGAGCAGTTCTTC. Translated, it gives CASSLDRGHSTINEQFF. The chain carries TRBV7-8 and TRBJ2-1; 11 bases map to TRBD1. Germline loops: CDR1 SGHVS, CDR2 FQNEAQ. This CDR3 comprises 17 residues. The J segment lost 6 bases and the V segment lost 5 bases, leaving 12 bases of the junction unmatched.

This clone was observed once. The chain has TRBV7-9 and TRBJ1-3; D remains unclear. The J call may be faulty, since TRBJ2-2 better matches the DNA end. The CDR3 runs 13 residues. Germline V gene lookup returns CDR1 SEHNR and CDR2 FQNEAQ (reference sequence). Here the CDR3 DNA reads TGTGCCAGCAGCTACGGTGGTACCGGGGAGCTGTTTTTT. The encoded protein is CASSYGGTGELFF.

V usage is TRBV2 and J usage is TRBJ2-7; 12 positions agree with TRBD2. From germline, CDR1 is SNHLY and CDR2 FYNNEI. Trimming removed 2 bases from V and 2 bases from J; junction bases left unmatched: 7. This CDR3 comprises 17 residues. The CDR3 is CASSERPSGRVPYEQYF. Here the CDR3 DNA reads TGTGCCAGCAGTGAAAGGCCTAGCGGGAGGGTCCCCTACGAGCAGTACTTC.

Only a few counts were recorded for this clone. This rearrangement joins TRBV2 to TRBJ2-7; no clear D. CDR3 length: 16 residues. CDR1 is SNHLY, CDR2 FYNNEI, per germline. V was pared by 4 bases and J by 0 bases, with 16 bases between. The CDR3 DNA sequence: TGTGCCAGCAGTGGACCCACTCCCTCGCACTCCTACGAGCAGTACTTC. It is translated as CASSGPTPSHSYEQYF.

The rearrangement joins TRBV20-1 to TRBJ1-1, with D possibly TRBD1 on 5 matching bases. This CDR3 region has 14 residues. Trimming shortened V by 3 bases and J by 8 bases, and 19 bases separated the two germline ends. CDR1 and CDR2 from the germline V gene are DFQATT and SNEGSKA (reference sequence). Here the CDR3 reads CSASSRDAGPEAFF. For the CDR3, the DNA is TGCAGTGCTAGTTCCCGGGACGCAGGCCCCGAAGCTTTCTTT.

This clone turned up a few times. The chain joins TRBV18 to TRBJ2-7; D possibly matches TRBD1 or TRBD2 (5 bases each). This CDR3 has 14 amino acids. From germline, CDR1 is KGHSH and CDR2 LQKENI. With 1 base removed from V and 5 bases from J, the gap between germline ends came to 12 bases. The CDR3 spells CASSPQPGLDEQYF. In nucleotides, the CDR3 is TGTGCCAGCTCACCACAGCCGGGGCTCGACGAGCAGTACTTC.

V and J are TRBV5-4 and TRBJ1-5, with D hard to call. Looked up from germline, CDR1 is SGHNT and CDR2 is YYREEE (reference sequence). The ends were cut back, 0 bases at V and 6 bases at J, with 7 bases in the middle. CDR3 length: 13 residues. CDR3 protein: CASSLEASQPQHF. CDR3 sequence (DNA): TGTGCCAGCAGCTTGGAGGCCAGTCAGCCCCAGCATTTT.

The rearrangement links TRBV6-4 to TRBJ2-6; D possibly matches TRBD1 or TRBD2 (5 bases each). The ends were cut back, 8 bases at V and 2 bases at J, with 16 bases in the middle. Germline CDR1 is MRHNA and CDR2 is SNTAGT. The CDR3 length is 16 residues. CDR3 DNA sequence: TGTGCCAGCCATCCGGGTGGGGGAACTGGGGCCAACGTCCTGACTTTC. It is translated as CASHPGGGTGANVLTF.

This rearrangement joins TRBV7-2 to TRBJ2-2; a weak D match, TRBD2 (6 bases). The CDR3 has 15 residues. CDR1 is SGHTA and CDR2 is FQGNSA in the germline V gene. Deletions cut 2 bases from V and 7 bases from J, with 14 bases between. DNA for the CDR3: TGTGCCAGCAGCTTATTGGGCGGGGCGAGCGGGGAGCTGTTTTTT. It translates to CASSLLGGASGELFF.

The chain carries TRBV5-4 and TRBJ1-3; D ambiguous. Looked up from germline, CDR1 is SGHNT and CDR2 is YYREEE (reference sequence). Trimming stripped 0 bases from V and 2 bases from J, with 12 bases between. This CDR3 contains 16 residues. CDR3 nucleotide sequence: TGTGCCAGCAGCTTGGGGGTGGACGCGCCTGGAAACACCATATATTTT. Protein product: CASSLGVDAPGNTIYF.

V gene TRBV18 combines with J gene TRBJ2-1, with D possibly matching TRBD1 (6 bases). This CDR3 is built from 14 residues. The V and J ends lost 4 bases and 6 bases respectively, with 13 bases between them. CDR1 is KGHSH and CDR2 is LQKENI in the germline V gene. The CDR3 spells CASSLNDRSNEQFF. The CDR3 nucleotides are TGTGCCAGCTCACTGAACGACAGGAGCAATGAGCAGTTCTTC.

The chain is built from TRBV5-1 and TRBJ2-5; no definite D call. The CDR3 totals 13 residues. V was cut by 2 bases and J by 5 bases, with 10 bases left in between. The germline CDR1 and CDR2 sequences are SGHRS and YFSETQ. CDR3 in amino acids: CASSFWVGETQYF. The CDR3 DNA reads as TGCGCCAGCAGCTTTTGGGTAGGGGAGACCCAGTACTTC.

Written as DNA, the CDR3 is TGCGCCAGCTCTCCGGCGGCAAGAACTGAAGCTTTCTTT. Translated: CASSPAARTEAFF. V usage is TRBV5-1 and J usage is TRBJ1-1; D is ambiguous. The CDR3 length is 13 residues. V was shortened by 7 bases and J by 5 bases, with 15 bases between the two germline ends. Looked up from germline, CDR1 is SGHRS and CDR2 is YFSETQ.

This sequence joins TRBV19 and TRBJ2-3; maybe TRBD2 (6 bases). Trimming shortened V by 1 base and J by 4 bases, and 12 bases separated the two germline ends. The germline CDR1 and CDR2 sequences are LNHDA and SQIVND (reference sequence). This CDR3 region has 15 residues. CDR3 nucleotides: TGTGCCAGTAGTATAGGTGGGAGGTTCCCAGATACGCAGTATTTT. Encoded protein: CASSIGGRFPDTQYF. The full variable domain, in which reference TRBV19 and TRBJ2-3 provide the parts outside the CDR3, is DGGITQSPKYLFRKEGQNVTLSCEQNLNHDAMYWYRQDPGQGLRLIYYSQIVNDFQKGDIAEGYSVSREKKESFPLTVTSAQKNPTAFYLCASSIGGRFPDTQYFGPGTRLTVL.

The chain combines TRBV6-2 or TRBV6-3 with TRBJ1-1; 7 bases align to TRBD1. Germline trimming cut 2 bases from V and 5 bases from J; bases unmatched to any gene: 14. Germline V gives CDR1 MNHEY, CDR2 SVGEGT. The CDR3 contains 17 residues. CDR3 nucleotides: TGTGCCAGCAGTTACGGGAGTACAGGGGCTGGAGGAACTGAAGCTTTCTTT. Translating gives CASSYGSTGAGGTEAFF.

V and J are TRBV5-1 and TRBJ2-2; D is perhaps TRBD1 (6 bases). This CDR3 has 16 amino acids. Looked up from germline, CDR1 is SGHRS and CDR2 is YFSETQ. Between the trimmed V and J ends, which lost 0 bases and 5 bases, there was a span of 14 bases. CDR3 protein: CASSLGGRGRTGELFF. In DNA, the CDR3 is TGCGCCAGCAGCTTGGGGGGGCGCGGTCGGACCGGGGAGCTGTTTTTT. Full variable domain (outside the CDR3, taken from reference TRBV5-1 and TRBJ2-2): KAGVTQTPRYLIKTRGQQVTLSCSPISGHRSVSWYQQTPGQGLQFLFEYFSETQRNKGNFPGRFSGRQFSNSRSEMNVSTLELGDSALYLCASSLGGRGRTGELFFGEGSRLTVL.

J is TRBJ2-1 and V is TRBV7-9; maybe TRBD2 (6 bases). V shed 2 bases and J shed 5 bases, with 13 bases lying between them. The CDR3 contains 15 residues. From germline, CDR1 is SEHNR and CDR2 FQNEAQ (reference sequence). This chain's CDR3 is CASSLLGGAHNEQFF. The CDR3 nucleotides read TGTGCCAGCAGCTTATTGGGGGGAGCCCACAATGAGCAGTTCTTC.